This TCR beta chain was documented in a study of blood T cell repertoires in COVID-19. The wider study: COVID-19 samples from acute and convalescent phases originated in the United States, Italy and Spain.

This clone was seen once. This CDR3 has 12 residues. Trimming removed 6 bases from V and 1 base from J, with 6 bases in between. CDR1 is LNHDA, CDR2 SQIVND, per germline (reference sequence). Measured with immunoSEQ multiplex PCR; TCRdb has only the in-frame clones, and not every one. The sample contains about 670,000 clones, 75% to 90% of which appear only once. Material: peripheral blood. The TCR comes from a woman between 18 and 30 years old with acute or convalescent COVID-19. The chain employs TRBV19 and TRBJ1-1, with D unclear. The CDR3 nucleotides are TGTGCCAGTAGCGAGAGGAACACTGAAGCTTTCTTT. Its protein product is CASSERNTEAFF.